The clone carrying this T cell receptor beta chain was found a few times. Its cognate antigen is unknown. The data were taken from a study of T-cell memory formation after mild COVID-19. The study, taken as a whole, reports: Clones contracting across day 15 to 85 had a balanced CD4/CD8 profile; later expanding clones leaned CD4+.

TCRdb reanalysed the 5' RACE reads using MiXCR and keeps one entry per CDR3 protein. Of around 300,000 distinct CDR3 sequences listed, about 13% were seen once; the top ten hold about 20%. Deletions cut 5 bases from V and 6 bases from J, with 7 bases between. The germline V gene encodes CDR1 MNHNY and CDR2 SVGAGI (reference sequence). This CDR3 spans 12 amino acids. The clonotype was recovered from a man aged 18 to 30 who had mild COVID-19 (a few samples of this study predate the infection). Cell type and time point are not known. The V gene is TRBV6-6, the J gene TRBJ2-2, with no clear D. Sequenced input: PBMCs or a T cell subset sorted from them (not recorded which). The CDR3 DNA reads TGTGCCAGCAGTAGAGTCCCCGGGGAGCTGTTTTTT. Translating it yields CASSRVPGELFF.